This T cell receptor (beta chain) was sequenced for a study of blood T cell repertoires in COVID-19. The wider study: Spain, Italy and the United States supplied samples that represented acute and convalescent COVID-19.

This clone has just one count. Here immunoSEQ multiplex PCR was the method, and the copy in TCRdb shows in-frame clones only, minus some. The profile covers 93,000 or so clones, with about 90% appearing a single time and roughly 6.2% taken by the ten largest. The CDR3 extends over 15 amino acids. The junction had 6 bases not matched to a gene; V was cut back by 6 bases and J by 3 bases. Germline-derived CDR1 and CDR2 are SGHRS and YFSETQ. This receptor was obtained from a human donor in a cohort sampled during active COVID-19. Sequences were obtained from peripheral blood. This chain uses TRBV5-1 with TRBJ2-5; TRBD2 aligns across 12 bases. The CDR3 nucleotides are TGCGCCAGCACCCGGACTAGCGGGGCTAAAGAGACCCAGTACTTC. Translation gives CASTRTSGAKETQYF.